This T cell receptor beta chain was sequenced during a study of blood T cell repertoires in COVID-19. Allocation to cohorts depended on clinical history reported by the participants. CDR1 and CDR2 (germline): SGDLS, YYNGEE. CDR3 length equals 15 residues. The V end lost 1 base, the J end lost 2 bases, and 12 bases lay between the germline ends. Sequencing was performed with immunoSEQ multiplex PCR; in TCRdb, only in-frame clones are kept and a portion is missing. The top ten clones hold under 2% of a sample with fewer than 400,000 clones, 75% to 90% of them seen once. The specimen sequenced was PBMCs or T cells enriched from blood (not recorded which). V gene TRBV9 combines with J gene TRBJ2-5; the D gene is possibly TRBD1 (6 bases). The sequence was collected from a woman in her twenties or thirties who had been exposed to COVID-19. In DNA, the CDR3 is TGTGCCAGCAGCGTAATCCCCGGACAGCAAGAGACCCAGTACTTC. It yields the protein CASSVIPGQQETQYF.